This passage covers 20 T cell receptor beta chains from one sample sequenced in a study of T cell changes during pregnancy in multiple sclerosis. Some clones are missing from TCRdb's copy, which holds only in-frame ones; the method was immunoSEQ multiplex PCR. The sample has under 45,000 clones, more than 85% seen once. The material was CD4+ T cells from peripheral blood mononuclear cells, obtained in the third trimester of pregnancy. These receptor sequences come from a female donor with multiple sclerosis, enrolled in a pregnancy study.

CDR3 protein: CASSYRTGERNYGYTF. CDR3 nucleotide sequence: TGTGCCAGCAGCTACCGGACAGGGGAGCGCAACTATGGCTACACCTTC. J is TRBJ1-2 and V is TRBV7-8; 9 nucleotides match TRBD1. Germline trimming cut 4 bases from V and 2 bases from J; bases unmatched to any gene: 8. The CDR3 consists of 16 residues. From germline, CDR1 is SGHVS and CDR2 FQNEAQ.

The rearrangement uses TRBV7-2 and TRBJ2-2; the D gene is possibly TRBD1 (6 bases). V was cut by 2 bases and J by 7 bases, with 8 bases left in between. Germline V gene lookup returns CDR1 SGHTA and CDR2 FQGNSA. CDR3 length: 13 amino acids. The CDR3 here is CASSLRGSGELFF. CDR3 nucleotide sequence: TGTGCCAGCAGCTTAAGGGGGAGCGGGGAGCTGTTTTTT.

The chain is built from TRBV19 and TRBJ1-1; 9 nucleotides match TRBD1. V shed 4 bases, J shed 1 base, and the junction held 13 bases outside the gene matches. The germline gives CDR1 LNHDA, CDR2 SQIVND (reference sequence). The CDR3 is 18 amino acids. The CDR3 here is CASSTTGQGGSKNTEAFF. The DNA of the CDR3 is TGTGCCAGTAGTACGACGGGACAGGGCGGTTCAAAGAACACTGAAGCTTTCTTT. The full variable domain, with the rest looked up from reference TRBV19 and TRBJ1-1, is DGGITQSPKYLFRKEGQNVTLSCEQNLNHDAMYWYRQDPGQGLRLIYYSQIVNDFQKGDIAEGYSVSREKKESFPLTVTSAQKNPTAFYLCASSTTGQGGSKNTEAFFGQGTRLTVV.

V gene TRBV11-2 combines with J gene TRBJ1-1; 7 positions agree with TRBD1. The CDR3 sequence is 15 residues long. Germline trimming cut 5 bases from V and 4 bases from J; bases unmatched to any gene: 10. The germline CDR1 and CDR2 sequences are SGHAT and FQNNGV. CDR3 bases: TGTGCCAGCAGCAGTTACAGGGGAGTAGGCACTGAAGCTTTCTTT. Protein product: CASSSYRGVGTEAFF.

This clone was seen once. V gene TRBV19 combines with J gene TRBJ2-2, with TRBD1 as a possible D gene (6 bases). The ends were cut back, 5 bases at V and 6 bases at J, with 13 bases in the middle. This CDR3 is 14 amino acids long. Germline loops: CDR1 LNHDA, CDR2 SQIVND (reference sequence). The CDR3 bases are TGTGCCAGTAGTGGGACAAGGTTGTCCGGGGAGCTGTTTTTT. Its protein is CASSGTRLSGELFF.

This chain uses TRBV7-9 with TRBJ2-1; 8 nucleotides align to TRBD2. Trimming at V came to 4 bases and at J to 6 bases, leaving 8 bases not matched to a gene. CDR3 length equals 15 residues. Germline values: CDR1 SEHNR, CDR2 FQNEAQ (reference sequence). The CDR3 bases are TGTGCCAGCAGCTCTTTTCGGGGGGGGGTCAATGAGCAGTTCTTC. It specifies CASSSFRGGVNEQFF. Filled out from reference TRBV7-9 and TRBJ2-1, the complete variable domain reads DTGVSQNPRHKITKRGQNVTFRCDPISEHNRLYWYRQTLGQGPEFLTYFQNEAQLEKSRLLSDRFSAERPKGSFSTLEIQRTEQGDSAMYLCASSSFRGGVNEQFFGPGTRLTVL.

The chain has TRBV6-6 and TRBJ1-2; 9 positions match TRBD1. The junction had 6 bases not matched to a gene; V was cut back by 5 bases and J by 8 bases. The CDR3 covers 13 residues. Germline CDR1 reads MNHNY; CDR2 reads SVGAGI (reference sequence). The DNA of the CDR3 is TGTGCCAGCAGTCAGGGACAGGGAGAAGGCTACACCTTC. It encodes CASSQGQGEGYTF.

The chain carries TRBV4-2 and TRBJ1-6, with D perhaps TRBD1 (6 bases). The ends were cut back, 4 bases at V and 14 bases at J, with 21 bases in the middle. Germline values: CDR1 LGHNA, CDR2 YNFKEQ. The CDR3 is made up of 15 amino acids. DNA for the CDR3: TGTGCCAGCAGCCCCCGACAGGAAACTTTTGAGGCCCTCCACTTT. It is translated as CASSPRQETFEALHF.

The chain combines TRBV28 with TRBJ1-5; 7 bases are a match to TRBD1. V shed 11 bases, J shed 0 bases, and the junction held 16 bases outside the gene matches. CDR1 is MDHEN, CDR2 SYDVKM, per germline. The CDR3 runs to 17 residues. The CDR3 spells CAPCGQATPDSNQPQHF. CDR3 nucleotides: TGTGCCCCCTGTGGACAGGCCACGCCCGATAGCAATCAGCCCCAGCATTTT.

This chain connects TRBV7-9 to TRBJ2-7; D gene ambiguous. Germline V gene data show CDR1 as SEHNR and CDR2 as FQNEAQ (reference sequence). Trimming cost V 1 base and J 3 bases, with 4 bases left between them. CDR3 length: 12 residues. This CDR3 reads CASSLVDYEQYF. The CDR3 DNA follows: TGTGCCAGCAGCTTAGTAGACTACGAGCAGTACTTC.

The chain is built from TRBV2 and TRBJ1-2; 9 positions match TRBD1. V trimming: 7 bases; J trimming: 6 bases; junction bases outside the gene matches: 9. Germline CDR1 reads SNHLY; CDR2 reads FYNNEI. The length of the CDR3 is 14 residues. The CDR3: CASTPGQGTHGYTF. The CDR3 DNA reads TGTGCCAGCACTCCAGGACAGGGGACACATGGCTACACCTTC.

V and J are TRBV28 and TRBJ2-1; 8 nucleotides align to TRBD1. With V trimmed by 3 bases and J by 8 bases, 3 bases remained unmatched. Germline assignment: CDR1 MDHEN and CDR2 SYDVKM. The CDR3 is 13 amino acids. DNA of the CDR3: TGTGCCAGCAGTTTGTTGACAGGGGATGAGCAGTTCTTC. Translated, it gives CASSLLTGDEQFF.

The chain is built from TRBV7-8 and TRBJ2-7, with no clear D. This CDR3 comprises 16 residues. CDR1 and CDR2 (germline): SGHVS, FQNEAQ. Trimming left V 0 bases short and J 2 bases short, with 14 bases between. CDR3 in amino acids: CASSLARDRSPYEQYF. Here the CDR3 DNA reads TGTGCCAGCAGCTTAGCGAGAGATCGAAGCCCCTACGAGCAGTACTTC.

In its sample, this clone was seen once. In nucleotides, the CDR3 is TGTGCCAGTAGCGACAGGGCGCAGGACACTGAAGCTTTCTTT. This gives the protein CASSDRAQDTEAFF. The chain uses TRBV19 and TRBJ1-1, with 7 bases identical to TRBD1. The CDR3 is 14 residues long. Unmatched junction bases numbered 7, after V lost 6 bases and J lost 3 bases. CDR1 and CDR2 (germline): LNHDA, SQIVND (reference sequence).

The chain combines TRBV27 with TRBJ2-5; tentatively, D is TRBD2 (6 bases). The germline gives CDR1 MNHEY, CDR2 SMNVEV (reference sequence). V was trimmed by 8 bases and J by 6 bases, leaving 19 bases between them. CDR3 length equals 14 residues. This CDR3 reads CASSYSGAPQTQYF. CDR3 nucleotide sequence: TGTGCCAGCTCTTACTCGGGAGCTCCCCAGACCCAGTACTTC.

This rearrangement joins TRBV5-1 to TRBJ1-3; TRBD1 is a possible D gene (5 bases). Trimming stripped 2 bases from V and 0 bases from J, with 12 bases between. In germline, CDR1 is SGHRS, CDR2 YFSETQ. This CDR3 region has 16 residues. DNA for the CDR3: TGCGCCAGCAGCTTAGGGGCCGGGGGCTCTGGAAACACCATATATTTT. It specifies CASSLGAGGSGNTIYF.

This chain links TRBV27 with TRBJ1-2; weak D call: TRBD1 (6 bases). Trimming left V 10 bases short and J 7 bases short, with 22 bases between. This CDR3 region has 14 residues. CDR1 MNHEY and CDR2 SMNVEV come from the germline V gene (reference sequence). This CDR3 reads CATMGADGVGGYTF. CDR3 coding DNA: TGTGCCACCATGGGGGCTGACGGGGTGGGTGGCTACACCTTC.

V usage is TRBV18 and J usage is TRBJ2-7, with D perhaps matching TRBD2 (6 bases). CDR1 KGHSH and CDR2 LQKENI come from the germline V gene. Deletions cut 6 bases from V and 5 bases from J, with 20 bases between. The CDR3 sequence is 15 residues long. The CDR3: CASSPGTESFHEQYF. CDR3 DNA: TGTGCCAGCTCCCCAGGGACTGAAAGCTTCCACGAGCAGTACTTC.

This clone was recorded once. The V gene is TRBV9, the J gene TRBJ2-3; TRBD2 matches at 7 bases. V shed 2 bases and J 1 base; nucleotides not matched to a gene: 4. The V gene's germline CDR1 is SGDLS and CDR2 YYNGEE. This CDR3 region has 15 residues. CDR3: CASSVGGSGTDTQYF. The CDR3 DNA follows: TGTGCCAGCAGCGTTGGCGGGAGTGGCACAGATACGCAGTATTTT.

This clone has a single count. The chain uses TRBV28 and TRBJ2-2; D ambiguous. V was cut by 7 bases and J by 3 bases, with 6 bases left in between. Germline V gene lookup returns CDR1 MDHEN and CDR2 SYDVKM. The CDR3 length is 12 residues. The CDR3 coding sequence is TGTGCCAGCACCCTTGACACCGGGGAGCTGTTTTTT. It encodes CASTLDTGELFF.